What follows are 23 T cell receptor beta chains derived from one specimen sequenced in a study of T cells in Graves' hyperthyroidism and ophthalmopathy. Amplified TCR beta CDR3 regions derived from RNA transcripts. The HTBI primer set was used in a first-round RT-PCR of the TCR CDR3. TCRdb re-called the multiplex PCR reads through MiXCR, storing one row per CDR3 protein. The sample holds 300,000 to 400,000 distinct CDR3 sequences, 14% seen once. The source material was blood. The receptors stem from a woman in her twenties or thirties with Graves' ophthalmopathy.

The chain uses TRBV7-6 and TRBJ2-5; the match to TRBD2 covers 11 bases. The V segment lost 5 bases and the J segment 3 bases; nucleotides outside the gene matches: 5. This CDR3 has 15 residues. In germline, CDR1 is SGHVS, CDR2 FNYEAQ. CDR3 protein: CASSESSGGEETQYF. Here the CDR3 DNA reads TGTGCCAGCAGCGAGAGTAGCGGGGGGGAAGAGACCCAGTACTTC.

In this sample, this clonotype turned up many times. V and J are TRBV5-6 and TRBJ2-1, with TRBD2 identical over 8 bases. CDR3 length: 19 residues. Per germline, CDR1 SGHDT and CDR2 YYEEEE. With 0 bases clipped from V and 2 bases from J, the junction kept 13 bases outside the gene matches. The CDR3 sequence: CASSLVGAGGTRAYNEQFF. The CDR3 region has the DNA TGTGCCAGCAGCTTGGTTGGGGCTGGCGGGACTAGGGCCTACAATGAGCAGTTCTTC.

About this clonotype: A much larger clone differs by one base, so this may be a read error. CDR3 DNA: TGTGCCAGCAACGTAGGAGCAGGGGGCGAGCAGTACTTC. Protein sequence: CASNVGAGGEQYF. The chain employs TRBV9 and TRBJ2-7; 7 bases are a match to TRBD1. Germline loops: CDR1 SGDLS, CDR2 YYNGEE. The CDR3 is 13 residues long.

Ten or more counts support this clonotype. V gene TRBV15 combines with J gene TRBJ2-5, with 7 bases identical to TRBD1. Germline V gene lookup returns CDR1 LNHNV and CDR2 YYDKDF (reference sequence). This CDR3 has 14 amino acids. V lost 6 bases to trimming and J lost 4 bases; unmatched junction nucleotides: 8. This CDR3 reads CATSRQGMRETQYF. For the CDR3, the DNA is TGTGCCACCAGTCGACAGGGTATGCGAGAGACCCAGTACTTC.

At least ten counts were recorded for this clonotype. This chain joins TRBV5-1 and TRBJ1-6, with TRBD1 identical over 10 bases. V lost 4 bases and J lost 8; bases outside the gene matches: 9. CDR3 length: 16 amino acids. Per germline, CDR1 SGHRS and CDR2 YFSETQ. The CDR3 DNA is TGCGCCAGCAGCCCAAAGACAGGGGGCAGGCATTCACCCCTCCACTTT. It specifies CASSPKTGGRHSPLHF.

The table lists this clonotype with many counts. This chain joins TRBV7-9 and TRBJ2-2; 8 positions match TRBD2. The CDR3 is 18 residues long. Trimming removed 5 bases from V and 0 bases from J; junction bases left unmatched: 11. CDR1 and CDR2 from the germline V gene are SEHNR and FQNEAQ (reference sequence). CDR3 DNA sequence: TGTGCCAGCAGCACCGGGGGGGCCGGGACACCGAACACCGGGGAGCTGTTTTTT. The encoded protein is CASSTGGAGTPNTGELFF.

There are many counts of this clonotype. This sequence joins TRBV2 and TRBJ1-4, with 10 positions matching TRBD1. Losses at the gene ends were 6 bases for V and 0 bases for J; bases not matched to a gene: 13. Germline V lookup: CDR1 SNHLY, CDR2 FYNNEI. This CDR3 has 19 residues. In DNA form, the CDR3 reads TGTGCCAGCAGGGATGGAATTCAGACAGGGGGCGCAACTAATGAAAAACTGTTTTTT. Encoded protein: CASRDGIQTGGATNEKLFF.

This clonotype has a handful of counts. The rearrangement links TRBV2 to TRBJ2-7; unclear D gene. Trimming left V 5 bases short and J 0 bases short, with 17 bases between. CDR3 length: 16 amino acids. In germline, CDR1 is SNHLY, CDR2 FYNNEI. The CDR3 region has the DNA TGTGCCAGCAGTTTTAGTGTCTGGGAATCCTCCTACGAGCAGTACTTC. It is translated as CASSFSVWESSYEQYF.

This clonotype appeared many times. CDR3 DNA: TGTGCCACCAGCAGAGTATCCGCAGAGACCCAGTACTTC. This encodes CATSRVSAETQYF. The chain recombines TRBV15 with TRBJ2-5; D gene ambiguous. The CDR3 is 13 amino acids. Trimming took off 1 base at V and 4 bases at J, with 7 bases between the two ends. Per germline, CDR1 LNHNV and CDR2 YYDKDF (reference sequence).

This clonotype occurred many times. V is TRBV6-5 and J is TRBJ1-2; TRBD1 is a possible D gene (5 bases). This CDR3 region has 12 residues. V lost 0 bases and J 14 bases, leaving 13 bases between the germline ends. Germline CDR1 MNHEY, CDR2 SVGAGI. The CDR3 loop is CASSYSGESFTF. DNA for the CDR3: TGTGCCAGCAGTTACTCGGGGGAGAGCTTTACCTTC.

This clonotype appeared many times. The chain combines TRBV13 with TRBJ2-7; D unresolved. CDR1 and CDR2 (germline): PRHDT, FYEKMQ (reference sequence). V lost 4 bases to trimming and J lost 0 bases, with 16 bases between them. CDR3 length: 16 amino acids. Here the CDR3 reads CASSSGFGTISYEQYF. As DNA, the CDR3 is TGTGCCAGCAGCTCAGGTTTCGGAACGATCTCCTACGAGCAGTACTTC.

The CDR3 nucleotides read TGCAGCGTGCCAACTCCGGGACTAGAGGTCAGAGAGACCCAGTACTTC. Its translation is CSVPTPGLEVRETQYF. J is TRBJ2-5 and V is TRBV29-1; TRBD2 matches at 8 bases. Germline assignment: CDR1 SQVTM and CDR2 ANQGSEA. CDR3 length equals 16 residues. With V trimmed by 6 bases and J by 4 bases, 16 bases remained unmatched. The full variable domain, rest sourced from reference TRBV29-1 and TRBJ2-5, is SAVISQKPSRDICQRGTSLTIQCQVDSQVTMMFWYRQQPGQSLTLIATANQGSEATYESGFVIDKFPISRPNLTFSTLTVSNMSPEDSSIYLCSVPTPGLEVRETQYFGPGTRLLVL.

Many counts were recorded for this clonotype. CDR3: CASSFEGFAYEQYF. CDR3 coding DNA: TGTGCCAGCAGTTTCGAAGGTTTCGCCTACGAGCAGTACTTC. V gene TRBV28 combines with J gene TRBJ2-7; D not resolved. Trimming removed 3 bases at V and 2 bases at J, with 11 bases between. The CDR3 is made up of 14 amino acids. The V gene's germline CDR1 is MDHEN and CDR2 SYDVKM.

This clonotype occurred a few times. V usage is TRBV4-1 and J usage is TRBJ2-3, with 9 bases that match TRBD2. V trimming: 5 bases; J trimming: 9 bases; junction bases outside the gene matches: 12. Germline V gene data show CDR1 as MGHRA and CDR2 as YSYEKL. The CDR3 has 15 amino acids. This chain's CDR3 is CASSGVAGATRTQYF. CDR3 DNA: TGCGCCAGCAGCGGCGTAGCGGGGGCAACGCGCACGCAGTATTTT.

This clonotype was detected ten times or more. The V gene is TRBV28, the J gene TRBJ2-5, with D unclear. This CDR3 has 15 residues. V was pared by 2 bases and J by 4 bases, with 14 bases between. Germline V lookup: CDR1 MDHEN, CDR2 SYDVKM. CDR3 loop: CASSLDLVGRETQYF. DNA of the CDR3: TGTGCCAGCAGTTTAGATTTGGTAGGGCGAGAGACCCAGTACTTC.

Comments on this clonotype: The junction departs from the called germline gene at one end, perhaps through a read error. The chain joins TRBV7-3 to TRBJ2-7; D perhaps matches TRBD2 (7 bases). This CDR3 spans 13 amino acids. In germline, CDR1 is SGHTA, CDR2 FQGTGA. CDR3 nucleotide sequence: TGTGCCAGCAGCAACGGAGGGGGAGGGGAGCATTACTTC. It translates to CASSNGGGGEHYF.

Comments on this clonotype: The junction and the germline gene differ at one end; a read error may be behind it. The J gene is TRBJ2-2, the V gene TRBV3-1; D tentatively fits TRBD1 or TRBD2 (5 bases each). This CDR3 contains 15 residues. Looked up from germline, CDR1 is LGHDT and CDR2 is YNNKEL (reference sequence). CDR3 sequence reads: CASRQTGRDTGELFF. For the CDR3, the DNA is TGTGCCAGCCGCCAGACGGGGCGCGACACCGGGGAGCTGTTTTTT.

In its sample, this clonotype was seen many times. This chain joins TRBV4-1 and TRBJ1-2; D not certain. V dropped 1 base and J dropped 4 bases, with 7 bases sitting between them. The germline V gene encodes CDR1 MGHRA and CDR2 YSYEKL. CDR3 size: 13 residues. This CDR3 reads CASSQVEGYGYTF. In nucleotides, the CDR3 is TGCGCCAGCAGCCAAGTGGAGGGCTATGGCTACACCTTC.

A word on this clonotype: A much larger clone sits a single nucleotide away, making a read error possible. The V call is TRBV14, the J call TRBJ1-6; tentative D call: TRBD1 (5 bases). CDR3 length: 14 amino acids. In germline, CDR1 is SGHDN, CDR2 FVKESK. As DNA, the CDR3 is TGTACCAGCAGCCAAGGGGCGCGGAATTCACCCCTCCACTTT. This translates into CTSSQGARNSPLHF.

The chain is built from TRBV29-1 and TRBJ2-7, with D unclear. Deletions cut 3 bases from V and 0 bases from J, with 6 bases between. Looked up from germline, CDR1 is SQVTM and CDR2 is ANQGSEA. The CDR3 runs to 12 residues. The CDR3 protein is CSVEKGSYEQYF. In nucleotides, the CDR3 is TGCAGCGTTGAGAAGGGCTCCTACGAGCAGTACTTC.

This clonotype was recorded many times. CDR3 residues: CAWTQGRFQETQYF. Here the CDR3 DNA reads TGTGCCTGGACGCAGGGGCGATTCCAAGAGACCCAGTACTTC. The rearrangement uses TRBV30 and TRBJ2-5; TRBD1 might be the D (6 bases). The CDR3 spans 14 residues. Germline CDR1 is GTSNPN and CDR2 is SVGIG (reference sequence). V was clipped by 4 bases and J by 1 base, with 13 bases between them.

J is TRBJ2-4 and V is TRBV28, with TRBD2 matching over 7 bases. This CDR3 is built from 16 residues. The germline V gene encodes CDR1 MDHEN and CDR2 SYDVKM. The V segment lost 4 bases and the J segment 3 bases; nucleotides outside the gene matches: 9. CDR3 nucleotide sequence: TGTGCCAGCAGTTACCCCCCCGGGACTAACAAAAACATTCAGTACTTC. The encoded protein is CASSYPPGTNKNIQYF. The whole variable domain, remainder taken from reference TRBV28 and TRBJ2-4, is DVKVTQSSRYLVKRTGEKVFLECVQDMDHENMFWYRQDPGLGLRLIYFSYDVKMKEKGDIPEGYSVSREKKERFSLILESASTNQTSMYLCASSYPPGTNKNIQYFGAGTRLSVL.

Many counts were recorded for this clonotype. This rearrangement joins TRBV19 to TRBJ1-1; a weak D match, TRBD1 (6 bases). Between the trimmed V and J ends, which lost 5 bases and 6 bases, there was a span of 19 bases. This CDR3 comprises 15 residues. Germline CDR1 reads LNHDA; CDR2 reads SQIVND (reference sequence). CDR3 amino acids: CASSGNRDFVPEAFF. In nucleotides, the CDR3 is TGTGCCAGTAGTGGAAACAGGGATTTCGTCCCTGAAGCTTTCTTT.